Described below is a single T cell receptor beta chain sequence and its context. This clonotype has at least ten counts. This clone's antigen is unknown. Base-call qualities are not available, and no considerably larger clone is one nucleotide away. The library was obtained by multiplex PCR. TCRdb records Illumina HiSeq 4000 as the sequencer. TCR beta libraries were built with iRepertoire HTBI primers and Arm-PCR amplification of CDR3 regions. PCR products were gel purified before sequencing. The paper's processing steps were these. Gene usage analysis of CDR3 amino acid clonotypes relied on the roughly 60 TRBV and around 13 TRBJ segments identified across samples. COPE and FqMerger were used to merge the filtered high-quality paired reads into contigs. BLAST was used to align contigs to IMGT TRBV, TRBD and TRBJ reference genes, and CDR3 was defined according to IMGT. Highly expanded clones were defined as clonotypes with a frequency above 0.1%. Shannon entropy served as the measure of repertoire diversity, while the Gini coefficient captured V-J evenness. A clonotype found in more than one individual was treated as public. TCRdb reworked the public reads: Q25 trimming with fastp, MiXCR clone assembly, productive beta chains retained. All rows with the same CDR3 protein become a single entry with the most common DNA and genes. Clone size and V and J calls follow TCRdb, not the original study. In this sample the table shows 250,000 to 300,000 distinct CDR3 sequences, around 19% of which occur a single time. Clones ranked in the top ten supply approximately 15% of the sample.

Inclusive of the bounding cysteine and phenylalanine, the CDR3 is 14 residues long. Kept here is only the CDR3 DNA, which spans 42 bases and is read in frame from base 1. After removal of 7 bases from V and 8 bases from J, the junction retains 10 bases not matched to a gene. CDR1 MNHEY and CDR2 SVGEGT are derived from the germline V gene. The data were obtained in a study of regulatory T cells in long-lasting Graves disease (dated by TCRdb to the early 2020s). Context from the whole study: In the newly diagnosed Graves' disease group, patients had been taking antithyroid drugs for less than 3 months. Peripheral blood TCR sequencing and RNA sequencing compared persistent Graves' disease patients with newly diagnosed Graves' disease patients. The study took place in China and was registered as a clinical trial. A total of 33 samples were covered by TCR sequencing, comprising roughly 13 persistent and around 20 newly diagnosed Graves' disease patients. Overall results and qualifications from the work: Patients with persistent disease shared more public clonotypes (around 2,700) than newly diagnosed patients did (approximately 970). As a limitation, the authors acknowledged that the small sample size may reduce accuracy. Sequencing and analysis were restricted to the TCR beta chain. Persistent disease showed preferential use of TRBV28, TRBJ1-2 and TRBJ2-5, whereas newly diagnosed disease favored TRBV20-1 and TRBJ2-1. Persistent Graves' disease patients showed lower TCR Shannon entropy and fewer highly expanded clones than newly diagnosed patients, suggesting clonal expansion. Because the primary lesion, thyroid tissue, could not be accessed, the study looked at peripheral blood alone.

Sample time point, as interpreted from the label and publication: newly diagnosed GD, antithyroid drugs for less than 3 months. For both TCR sequencing and RNA sequencing, RNA was extracted from PBMCs using TRIzol. The diagnosis of Graves' disease was made according to American Thyroid Association guidelines. Patients for the study were recruited at an endocrinology department in Xi'an, China. Each patient gave about 10 milliliters of peripheral blood, collected in an EDTA anticoagulant tube. Ficoll Paque Plus density gradient separation was used to isolate PBMCs, and no additional T cell sorting was done. RNA quality was checked with an Agilent 2100 Bioanalyzer and agarose gel, and concentration with a NanoDrop 2000. The same data also contributed to another study, on T cells in Graves' hyperthyroidism and ophthalmopathy. According to the second study: A patient counted as having stable Graves' hyperthyroidism if no progression to ophthalmopathy occurred over 18 months of follow-up. Hyperthyroidism patients were newly diagnosed, with disease duration under 2 months, and aged 18 to 65 years. The study excluded patients with uncontrolled infections, other autoimmune diseases, pregnancy or lactation. Clinical symptoms, serum thyroxine and TRAb, thyroid ultrasound, and orbital computed tomography formed the basis for the diagnoses. A first-round RT-PCR of the TCR CDR3 used the HTBI primer set with the Qiagen OneStep RT-PCR kit. Most expanded thyroid clonotypes (frequency above 0.001) were also detected in blood, suggesting blood repertoires may reflect thyroid immune responses. A 13 V-J signature model separated ophthalmopathy from stable hyperthyroidism, with roughly 88% sensitivity and approximately 81% specificity in cross-validation and 80%/75% in testing. During validation, the model predicted progression to ophthalmopathy a median of about 5.9 months ahead of onset, with around 71% sensitivity and about 72% specificity. To identify distinguishing TCR V-J signatures, a discovery cohort of around 100 patients was used, comprising 43 with Graves' ophthalmopathy and some 60 with stable Graves' hyperthyroidism. Prospective prediction of ophthalmopathy was tested in an independent validation cohort consisting of 18 to 20 hyperthyroidism patients and over 15 patients who later progressed to ophthalmopathy. The 85 to 100 discovery patients were divided at random into training and test sets in a 7:3 ratio. In addition, the study compared T-cell repertoires in thyroid tissue and in blood from about six Graves' hyperthyroidism patients. Once sampling was done, hyperthyroidism patients were given methimazole at a starting dose of 30 mg daily, whereas ophthalmopathy patients were given high-dose intravenous methylprednisolone. The libraries were constructed in a second round of multiplex PCR and then size-selected and purified. The libraries were sequenced on an Illumina HiSeq2000 using paired-end 100 bp reads. SOAPnuke was used to process the raw data, with reads discarded if the reads contained adapters or uncalled bases, had a mean Phred below 15, or lacked an exact constant-primer or identifier match. High-quality paired reads were merged with COPE v1.2.5, and unique nucleotide sequences were defined as clonotypes. Clonotypes were aligned to IMGT TRBV, TRBD and TRBJ reference segments using MiTCR v1.1. Only V-J combinations with frequency above 0.0001, covering 99% to 99.2% of repertoires, were analysed. The TCS score was defined as F50 (clonal expansion) divided by E x V (chaos), with BLOSUM62-based TCRdist calculated between CDR3 peptides within each V-J. Welch's t-statistics and random forest reduced roughly 500 V-J features to about 12, which were used in a naive Bayes classifier (R e1071). Sample size was not statistically predetermined, and blinding of investigators to group allocation was not performed. The paper describes TCR Vbeta CDR3 sequencing of 135 peripheral blood samples, made up of about 40 ophthalmopathy patients, roughly 72 hyperthyroidism patients and some 17 progressor patients.

The chain is assembled from TRBV6-2 or TRBV6-3 and TRBJ2-4, and TRBD2 matches 8 of the central bases. The source was peripheral blood mononuclear cells (PBMCs), collected at new diagnosis, from a patient treated with antithyroid drugs. This TCR was sampled from a woman aged 25 to 39 with Graves disease. Donor details come from another sample of the same person, matched by shared clones. The sequence in DNA is TGTGCCAGCAATCGGGGGGGGAGGGTAGACATTCAGTACTTC. It encodes CASNRGGRVDIQYF.